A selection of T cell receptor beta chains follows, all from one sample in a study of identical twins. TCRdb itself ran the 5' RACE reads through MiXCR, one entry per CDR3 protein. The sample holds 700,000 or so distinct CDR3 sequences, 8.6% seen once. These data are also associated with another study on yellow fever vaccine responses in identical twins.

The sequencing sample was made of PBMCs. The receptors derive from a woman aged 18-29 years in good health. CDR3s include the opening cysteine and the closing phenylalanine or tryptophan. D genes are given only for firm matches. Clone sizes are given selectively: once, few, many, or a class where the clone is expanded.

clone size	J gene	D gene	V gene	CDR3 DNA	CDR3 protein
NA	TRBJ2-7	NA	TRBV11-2	TGTGCCAGCAGCTTATTTCGCCCATCCCTCGCCGAGCAGTACTTC	CASSLFRPSLAEQYF
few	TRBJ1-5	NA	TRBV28	TGTGCCAGCGGTCTTAGCAATCAGCCCCAGCATTTT	CASGLSNQPQHF
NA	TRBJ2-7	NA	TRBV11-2	TGTGCCAGCAGCTTAAGGGCTAGCGCCTACGAGCAGTACTTC	CASSLRASAYEQYF
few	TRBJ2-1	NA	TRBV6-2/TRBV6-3	TGTGCCAGCAGTTGGACACGAAACAATGAGCAGTTCTTC	CASSWTRNNEQFF
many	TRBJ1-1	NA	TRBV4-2	TGTGCCAGCAGCCAAGATATAGAGAACACTGAAGCTTTCTTT	CASSQDIENTEAFF
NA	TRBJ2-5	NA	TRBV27	TGTGCCAGCGGCGTTTGGGGCGGAGTTCAAGAGACCCAGTACTTC	CASGVWGGVQETQYF
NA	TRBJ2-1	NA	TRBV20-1	TGCAGTGCTAGCTTGGGGTTTGAGCAGTTCTTC	CSASLGFEQFF
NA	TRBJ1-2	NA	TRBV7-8	TGTGCCAGCAGCCAAGCCGGGGTCGGATTATCTCATGGCTACACCTTC	CASSQAGVGLSHGYTF
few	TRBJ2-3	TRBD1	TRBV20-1	TGCAGTGCTAGACCAGGGACAGAGGTGGATACGCAGTATTTT	CSARPGTEVDTQYF
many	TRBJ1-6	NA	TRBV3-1	TGTGCCAGCAGCCCACAGGGTAACAATTCACCCCTCCACTTT	CASSPQGNNSPLHF
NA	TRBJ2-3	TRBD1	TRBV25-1	TGTGCCAGCAGTCCGGACAGGGGGCAGATTACGCAGTATTTT	CASSPDRGQITQYF